The 14 T cell receptor beta chains below all came from one sample that was sequenced in a study of OX40 agonist ivuxolimab in advanced cancers. Here immunoSEQ multiplex PCR was the method, and the copy in TCRdb shows in-frame clones only, minus some. Here the sample spans 45,000 to 50,000 clones, approximately 91% being singletons. The sequenced sample was CD4+ or CD8+ T cells sorted from blood, obtained in a trial of the OX40 agonist ivuxolimab. These TCRs come from an adult with an advanced solid tumor such as melanoma, head and neck, liver or kidney cancer.

As concerns this clone: Additional DNA sequences in this sample encode the identical CDR3. This chain joins TRBV27 and TRBJ2-7; D not certain. This CDR3 has 13 residues. In germline, CDR1 is MNHEY, CDR2 SMNVEV (reference sequence). V dropped 2 bases and J dropped 1 base, with 6 bases sitting between them. The CDR3 DNA follows: TGTGCCAGCAGTTTACAGCCTTCCTACGAGCAGTACTTC. Protein product: CASSLQPSYEQYF.

This chain uses TRBV11-2 with TRBJ1-2; D not resolved. Germline V gene data show CDR1 as SGHAT and CDR2 as FQNNGV. There are 15 residues in the CDR3. Between the trimmed V and J ends, which lost 0 bases and 8 bases, there was a span of 16 bases. CDR3 coding DNA: TGTGCCAGCAGCTTAGAGGGGAGGATGGCTCTCGGCTACACCTTC. Translated: CASSLEGRMALGYTF.

This chain uses TRBV27 with TRBJ2-1; perhaps TRBD1 as D (6 bases). Between the trimmed V and J ends, which lost 2 bases and 0 bases, there was a span of 20 bases. The CDR3 has 19 residues. Germline V gives CDR1 MNHEY, CDR2 SMNVEV (reference sequence). CDR3 DNA: TGTGCCAGCAGTTTACCCCACACAGGGCCTGGCTTCTCCTACAATGAGCAGTTCTTC. Translation: CASSLPHTGPGFSYNEQFF.

CDR3 nucleotide sequence: TGTGCCAGCAGCTTCCGGGACAGGGACACCGGGGAGCTGTTTTTT. Encoded protein: CASSFRDRDTGELFF. The V call is TRBV4-2, the J call TRBJ2-2; 9 bases match TRBD1. The CDR3 is 15 amino acids. Germline V lookup: CDR1 LGHNA, CDR2 YNFKEQ. V gave up 5 bases and J gave up 3 bases; unmatched junction bases: 4.

The chain has TRBV6-5 and TRBJ2-7, with D hard to call. Germline V gene data show CDR1 as MNHEY and CDR2 as SVGAGI. The CDR3 runs 13 residues. Trimming took off 2 bases at V and 6 bases at J, with 11 bases between the two ends. CDR3 sequence: CASSYISGPEQYF. Written as DNA, the CDR3 is TGTGCCAGCAGTTACATCTCCGGGCCCGAGCAGTACTTC.

The sample holds one count of this clone. The chain links TRBV5-6 to TRBJ2-5, with 8 bases lining up with TRBD2. Trimming took 6 bases from V and 8 from J; bases not matched to a gene: 12. The CDR3 runs 14 residues. The germline V gene encodes CDR1 SGHDT and CDR2 YYEEEE. This CDR3 reads CASNTGGTPATQYF. In DNA, the CDR3 is TGTGCCAGCAACACGGGGGGGACACCGGCCACCCAGTACTTC.

The CDR3 reads CASSLFNEQFF. CDR3 sequence (DNA): TGTGCCAGCAGCTTATTCAATGAGCAGTTCTTC. V gene TRBV7-9 combines with J gene TRBJ2-1; D unclear. Germline lookup yields CDR1 SEHNR and CDR2 FQNEAQ (reference sequence). This CDR3 comprises 11 residues. V was pared by 2 bases and J by 6 bases, with 2 bases between.

The J gene is TRBJ2-7, the V gene TRBV5-6, with TRBD2 matching over 7 bases. Germline CDR1 and CDR2: SGHDT and YYEEEE. This CDR3 spans 17 amino acids. V was pared by 4 bases and J by 0 bases, with 13 bases of the junction left unmatched. The CDR3 is CASSPGGRAGSSYEQYF. The CDR3 bases are TGTGCCAGCAGCCCCGGGGGGAGGGCAGGGAGCTCCTACGAGCAGTACTTC.

The V gene is TRBV30, the J gene TRBJ2-7; possibly TRBD1 for D (5 bases). The ends were cut back, 3 bases at V and 6 bases at J, with 9 bases in the middle. Germline CDR1 GTSNPN, CDR2 SVGIG (reference sequence). The CDR3 extends over 11 amino acids. The CDR3, as DNA: TGTGCCTGGAGAGGGGAAGGCGAGCAGTACTTC. Encoded protein: CAWRGEGEQYF. The variable domain in full, completed from reference TRBV30 and TRBJ2-7, reads SQTIHQWPATLVQPVGSPLSLECTVEGTSNPNLYWYRQAAGRGLQLLFYSVGIGQISSEVPQNLSASRPQDRQFILSSKKLLLSDSGFYLCAWRGEGEQYFGPGTRLTVT.

This chain links TRBV4-1 with TRBJ1-4; D ambiguous. Germline-derived CDR1 and CDR2 are MGHRA and YSYEKL. V shed 7 bases and J shed 0 bases, with 12 bases lying between them. This CDR3 has 15 amino acids. The CDR3 nucleotides read TGCGCCAGCACCTGGGGTGCACCAACTAATGAAAAACTGTTTTTT. Amino acids: CASTWGAPTNEKLFF.

The chain combines TRBV27 with TRBJ2-7, with TRBD1 identical over 7 bases. The ends lost 4 bases at V and 1 base at J; junction bases unmatched: 4. The CDR3 is 14 residues long. Germline V CDR1 and CDR2: MNHEY, SMNVEV (reference sequence). CDR3 DNA sequence: TGTGCCAGCAGTTCCGGGACAGCTTCCTACGAGCAGTACTTC. Amino acids: CASSSGTASYEQYF.

This rearrangement joins TRBV6-7 to TRBJ2-1; no clear D gene. TRBV6-7 is sorted into the ORF group, with uncertain function. The CDR3 consists of 10 residues. Trimming removed 8 bases at V and 5 bases at J, with 4 bases between. CDR3 sequence reads: CASANNEQFF. The DNA of the CDR3 is TGTGCCAGCGCTAACAATGAGCAGTTCTTC.

The J gene is TRBJ2-7, the V gene TRBV27; 11 bases fit TRBD2. This CDR3 is built from 18 residues. Germline V gives CDR1 MNHEY, CDR2 SMNVEV (reference sequence). V lost 5 bases to trimming and J lost 2 bases; unmatched junction nucleotides: 14. CDR3 sequence (DNA): TGTGCCAGCAGTAATAAATTTACGACTAGCGGGGTAACCTACGAGCAGTACTTC. Translated, it gives CASSNKFTTSGVTYEQYF.

V and J are TRBV7-2 and TRBJ2-7; TRBD2 is a possible D gene (6 bases). Germline-derived CDR1 and CDR2 are SGHTA and FQGNSA. V lost 0 bases, J lost 2 bases, and 11 bases lay in between. The CDR3 is 15 residues long. CDR3 loop: CASSLAPGETYEQYF. The CDR3 bases are TGTGCCAGCAGCTTAGCGCCGGGGGAGACCTACGAGCAGTACTTC.